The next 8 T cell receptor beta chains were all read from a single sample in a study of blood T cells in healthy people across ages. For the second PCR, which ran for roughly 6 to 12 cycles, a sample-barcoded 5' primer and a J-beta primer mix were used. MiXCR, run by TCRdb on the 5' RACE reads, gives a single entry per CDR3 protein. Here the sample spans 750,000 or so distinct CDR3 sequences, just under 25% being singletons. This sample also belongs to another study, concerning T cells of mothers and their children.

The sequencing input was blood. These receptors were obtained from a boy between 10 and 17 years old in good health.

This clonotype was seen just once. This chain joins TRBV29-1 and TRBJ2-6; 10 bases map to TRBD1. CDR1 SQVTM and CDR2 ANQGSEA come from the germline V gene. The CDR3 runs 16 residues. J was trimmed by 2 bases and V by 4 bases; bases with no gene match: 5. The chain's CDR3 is CSVAGQGNTGANVLTF. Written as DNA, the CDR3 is TGCAGCGTTGCGGGACAGGGGAATACTGGGGCCAACGTCCTGACTTTC.

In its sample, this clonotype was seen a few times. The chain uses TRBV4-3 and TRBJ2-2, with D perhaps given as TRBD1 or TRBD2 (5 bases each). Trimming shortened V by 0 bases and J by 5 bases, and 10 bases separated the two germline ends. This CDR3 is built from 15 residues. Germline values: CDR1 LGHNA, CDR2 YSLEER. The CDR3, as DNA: TGCGCCAGCAGCCAAGACGGGGACGAGACCGGGGAGCTGTTTTTT. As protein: CASSQDGDETGELFF.

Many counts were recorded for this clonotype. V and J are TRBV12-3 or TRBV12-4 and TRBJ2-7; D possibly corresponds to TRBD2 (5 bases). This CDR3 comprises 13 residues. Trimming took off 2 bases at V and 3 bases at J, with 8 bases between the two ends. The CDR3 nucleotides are TGTGCCAGCAGTTTACCGGGGAACTACGAGCAGTACTTC. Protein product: CASSLPGNYEQYF.

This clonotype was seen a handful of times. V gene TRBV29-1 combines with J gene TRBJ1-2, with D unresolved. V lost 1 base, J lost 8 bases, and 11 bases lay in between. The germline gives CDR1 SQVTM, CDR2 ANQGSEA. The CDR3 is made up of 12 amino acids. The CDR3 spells CSVEGQGFGYTF. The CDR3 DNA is TGCAGCGTTGAAGGACAAGGCTTCGGCTACACCTTC.

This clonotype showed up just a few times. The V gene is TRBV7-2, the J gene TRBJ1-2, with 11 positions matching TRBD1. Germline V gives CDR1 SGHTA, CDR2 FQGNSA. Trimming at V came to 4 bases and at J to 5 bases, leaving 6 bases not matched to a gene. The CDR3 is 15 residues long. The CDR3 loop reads CASSSGGTGGYGYTF. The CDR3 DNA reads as TGTGCCAGCAGCTCCGGGGGGACAGGGGGTTATGGCTACACCTTC. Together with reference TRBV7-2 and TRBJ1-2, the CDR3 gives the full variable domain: GAGVSQSPSNKVTEKGKDVELRCDPISGHTALYWYRQSLGQGLEFLIYFQGNSAPDKSGLPSDRFSAERTGGSVSTLTIQRTQQEDSAVYLCASSSGGTGGYGYTFGSGTRLTVV.

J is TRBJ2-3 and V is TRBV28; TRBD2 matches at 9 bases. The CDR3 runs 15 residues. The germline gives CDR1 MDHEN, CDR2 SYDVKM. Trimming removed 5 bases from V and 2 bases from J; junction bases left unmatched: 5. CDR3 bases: TGTGCCAGCAGTATTGGACTAGCGAACACAGATACGCAGTATTTT. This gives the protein CASSIGLANTDTQYF.

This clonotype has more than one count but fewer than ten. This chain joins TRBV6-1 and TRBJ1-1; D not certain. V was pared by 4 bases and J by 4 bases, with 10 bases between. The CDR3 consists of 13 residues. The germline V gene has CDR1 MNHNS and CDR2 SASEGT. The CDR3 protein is CASSVEAPTEAFF. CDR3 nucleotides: TGTGCCAGCAGTGTAGAGGCACCCACTGAAGCTTTCTTT.

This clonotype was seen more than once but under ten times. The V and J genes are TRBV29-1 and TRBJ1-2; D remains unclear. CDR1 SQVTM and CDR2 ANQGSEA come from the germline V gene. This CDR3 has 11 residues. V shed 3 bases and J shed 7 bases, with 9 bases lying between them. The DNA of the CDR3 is TGCAGCGTTGAGGGAGACGGTGGCTACACCTTC. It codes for CSVEGDGGYTF.